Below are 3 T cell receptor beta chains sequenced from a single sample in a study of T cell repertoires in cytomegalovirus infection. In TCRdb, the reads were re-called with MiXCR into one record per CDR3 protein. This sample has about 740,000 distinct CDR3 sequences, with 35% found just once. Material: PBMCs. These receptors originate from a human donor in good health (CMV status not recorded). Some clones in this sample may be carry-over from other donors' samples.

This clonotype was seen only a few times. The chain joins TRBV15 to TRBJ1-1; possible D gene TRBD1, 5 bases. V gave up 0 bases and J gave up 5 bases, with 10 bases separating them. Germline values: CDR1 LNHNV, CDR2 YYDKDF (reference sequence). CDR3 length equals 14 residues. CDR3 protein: CATSRDRVGTEAFF. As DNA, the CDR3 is TGTGCCACCAGCAGAGACAGGGTTGGAACTGAAGCTTTCTTT. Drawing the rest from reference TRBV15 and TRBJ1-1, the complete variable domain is DAMVIQNPRYQVTQFGKPVTLSCSQTLNHNVMYWYQQKSSQAPKLLFHYYDKDFNNEADTPDNFQSRRPNTSFCFLDIRSPGLGDTAMYLCATSRDRVGTEAFFGQGTRLTVV.

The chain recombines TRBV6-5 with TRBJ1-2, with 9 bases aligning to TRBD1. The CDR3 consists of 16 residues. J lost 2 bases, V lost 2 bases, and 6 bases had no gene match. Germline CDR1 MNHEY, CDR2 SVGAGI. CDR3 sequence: CASSYMGQGYNYGYTF. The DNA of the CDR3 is TGTGCCAGCAGTTACATGGGACAGGGATACAACTATGGCTACACCTTC.

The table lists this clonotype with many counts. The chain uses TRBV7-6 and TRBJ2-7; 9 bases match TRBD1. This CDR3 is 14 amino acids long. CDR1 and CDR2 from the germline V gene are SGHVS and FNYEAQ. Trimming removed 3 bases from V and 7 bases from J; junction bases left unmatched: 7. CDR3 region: CASSFGQGLGEQYF. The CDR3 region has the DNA TGTGCCAGCAGCTTCGGACAGGGGCTGGGGGAGCAGTACTTC.